The clone carrying this TCR beta chain is medium-sized in the sample. The entry originates in a study of T cells in Graves' hyperthyroidism and ophthalmopathy. Patients aged 18 to 65 had newly diagnosed hyperthyroidism lasting under 2 months. Clinicians diagnosed patients from clinical symptoms, serum thyroxine and TRAb, thyroid ultrasound and orbital computed tomography. In germline, CDR1 is LNHNV, CDR2 YYDKDF (reference sequence). V dropped 0 bases and J dropped 2 bases, with 8 bases sitting between them. CDR3 length: 15 amino acids. Template material for amplifying TCR beta CDR3 regions consisted of RNA transcripts. TCR CDR3 underwent first-round RT-PCR with the HTBI primer set. One entry per CDR3 protein results from TCRdb running MiXCR on the multiplex PCR reads. Here the sample spans about 26,000 distinct CDR3 sequences, less than 45% being singletons.

Source material: blood. The chain has TRBV15 and TRBJ1-5; D call uncertain. This clonotype was sampled from a woman in her 30s with Graves' hyperthyroidism. CDR3 protein: CATSRDWGGNQPQHF. The CDR3 DNA is TGTGCCACCAGCAGAGATTGGGGAGGCAATCAGCCCCAGCATTTT. Based on the CDR3 plus reference TRBV15 and TRBJ1-5, the full variable domain is DAMVIQNPRYQVTQFGKPVTLSCSQTLNHNVMYWYQQKSSQAPKLLFHYYDKDFNNEADTPDNFQSRRPNTSFCFLDIRSPGLGDTAMYLCATSRDWGGNQPQHFGDGTRLSIL.